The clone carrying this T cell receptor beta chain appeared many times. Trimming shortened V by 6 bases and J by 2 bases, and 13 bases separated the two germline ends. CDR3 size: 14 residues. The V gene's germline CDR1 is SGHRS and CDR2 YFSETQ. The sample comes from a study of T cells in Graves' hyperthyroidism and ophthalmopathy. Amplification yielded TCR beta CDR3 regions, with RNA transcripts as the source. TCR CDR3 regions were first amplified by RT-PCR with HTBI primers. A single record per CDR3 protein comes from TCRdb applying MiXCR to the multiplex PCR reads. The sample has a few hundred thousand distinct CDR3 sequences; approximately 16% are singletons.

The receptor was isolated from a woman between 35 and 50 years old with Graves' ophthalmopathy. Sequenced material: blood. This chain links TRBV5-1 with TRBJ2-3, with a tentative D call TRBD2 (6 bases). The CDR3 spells CASTMAGSTDTQYF. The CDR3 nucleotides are TGCGCCAGCACGATGGCGGGGTCCACAGATACGCAGTATTTT.